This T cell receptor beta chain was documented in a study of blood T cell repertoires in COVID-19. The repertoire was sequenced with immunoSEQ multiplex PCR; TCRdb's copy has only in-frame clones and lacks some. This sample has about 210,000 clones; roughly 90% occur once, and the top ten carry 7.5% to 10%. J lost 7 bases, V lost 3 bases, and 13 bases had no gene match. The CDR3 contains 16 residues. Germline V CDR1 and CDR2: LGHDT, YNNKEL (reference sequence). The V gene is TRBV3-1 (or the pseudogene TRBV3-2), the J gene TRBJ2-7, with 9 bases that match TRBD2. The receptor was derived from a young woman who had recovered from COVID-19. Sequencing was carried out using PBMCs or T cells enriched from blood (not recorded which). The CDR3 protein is CASSHRASGALREQYF. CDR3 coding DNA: TGTGCCAGCAGCCATAGGGCTAGCGGGGCATTGAGGGAGCAGTACTTC.